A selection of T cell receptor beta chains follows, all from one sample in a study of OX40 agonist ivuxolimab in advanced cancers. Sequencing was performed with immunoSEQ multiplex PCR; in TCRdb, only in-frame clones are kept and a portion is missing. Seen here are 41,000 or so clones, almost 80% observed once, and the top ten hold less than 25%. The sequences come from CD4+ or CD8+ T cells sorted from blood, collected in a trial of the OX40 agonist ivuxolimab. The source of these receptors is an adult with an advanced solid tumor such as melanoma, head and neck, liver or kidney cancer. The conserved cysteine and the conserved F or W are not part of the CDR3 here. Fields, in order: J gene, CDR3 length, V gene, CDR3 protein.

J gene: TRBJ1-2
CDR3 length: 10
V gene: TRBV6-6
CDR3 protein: ASMGGPGGYT

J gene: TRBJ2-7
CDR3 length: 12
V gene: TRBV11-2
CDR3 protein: ASSLGSSSYEQY

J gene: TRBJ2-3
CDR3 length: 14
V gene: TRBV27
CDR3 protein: ASSLDLAGVIDTQY

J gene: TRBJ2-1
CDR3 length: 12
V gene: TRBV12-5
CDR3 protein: ASARMYSNNEQF

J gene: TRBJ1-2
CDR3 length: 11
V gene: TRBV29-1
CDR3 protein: SARGEAGYGYT

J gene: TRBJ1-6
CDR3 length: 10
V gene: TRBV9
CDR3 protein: ASSVGNSPLH

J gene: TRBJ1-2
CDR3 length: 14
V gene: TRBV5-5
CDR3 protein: ASSLGFQGGSYGYT

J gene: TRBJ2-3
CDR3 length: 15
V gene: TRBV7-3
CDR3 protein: ASSGGSGGPSTDTQY

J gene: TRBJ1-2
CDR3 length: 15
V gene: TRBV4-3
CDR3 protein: ASSQETGLVLADGYT

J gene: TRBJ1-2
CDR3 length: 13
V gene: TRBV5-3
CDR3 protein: ARSAHRGFAYGYT

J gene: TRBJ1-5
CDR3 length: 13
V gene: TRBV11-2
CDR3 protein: ASSRTGDEEQPQH

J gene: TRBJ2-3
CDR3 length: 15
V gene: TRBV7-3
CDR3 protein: ASSPGLAGGIGDTQY

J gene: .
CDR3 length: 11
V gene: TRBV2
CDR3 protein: ASSEAPSYEQY

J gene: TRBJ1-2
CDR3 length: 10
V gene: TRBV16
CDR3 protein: ASSPDGYGYT

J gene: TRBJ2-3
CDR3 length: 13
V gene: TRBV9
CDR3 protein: ASSVAGGNTDTQY

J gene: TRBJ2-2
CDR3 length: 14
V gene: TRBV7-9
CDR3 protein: ASSLGNTGGPGELF

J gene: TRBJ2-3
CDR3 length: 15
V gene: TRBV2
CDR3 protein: ASSEAEYTISTDTQY

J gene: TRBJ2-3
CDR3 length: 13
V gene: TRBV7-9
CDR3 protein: ASSFGTSLTDTQY

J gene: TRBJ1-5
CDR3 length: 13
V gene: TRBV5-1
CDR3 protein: ASSPSWGANQPQH

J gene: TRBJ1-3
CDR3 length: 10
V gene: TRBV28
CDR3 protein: ASSIGRNTIY

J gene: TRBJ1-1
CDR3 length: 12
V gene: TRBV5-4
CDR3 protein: ASSLGRRNTEAF

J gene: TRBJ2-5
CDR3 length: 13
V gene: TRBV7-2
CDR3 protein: ASSSSWRGGETQY

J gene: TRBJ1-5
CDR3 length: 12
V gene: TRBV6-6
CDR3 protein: ASSYSTGNQPQH

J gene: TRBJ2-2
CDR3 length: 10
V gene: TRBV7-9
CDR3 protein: ASSLSTGELF

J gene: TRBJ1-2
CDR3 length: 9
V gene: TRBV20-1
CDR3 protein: SATVGDGYT

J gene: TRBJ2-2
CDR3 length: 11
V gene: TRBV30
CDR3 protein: AWTPGGTGELF

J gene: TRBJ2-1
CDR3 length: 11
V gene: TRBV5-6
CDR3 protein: ASSFLGADEQF

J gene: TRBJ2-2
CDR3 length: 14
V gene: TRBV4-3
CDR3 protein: ASSQDGVANTGELF

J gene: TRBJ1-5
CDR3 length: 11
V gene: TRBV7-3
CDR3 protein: ASASGRDQPQH

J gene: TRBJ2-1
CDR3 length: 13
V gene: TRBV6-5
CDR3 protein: ASSYSRIINNEQF

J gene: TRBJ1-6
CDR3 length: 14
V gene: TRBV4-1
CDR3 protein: ASSHTVNSYNSPLH

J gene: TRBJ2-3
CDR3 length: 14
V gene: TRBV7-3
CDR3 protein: ASSLRGTGGADTQY